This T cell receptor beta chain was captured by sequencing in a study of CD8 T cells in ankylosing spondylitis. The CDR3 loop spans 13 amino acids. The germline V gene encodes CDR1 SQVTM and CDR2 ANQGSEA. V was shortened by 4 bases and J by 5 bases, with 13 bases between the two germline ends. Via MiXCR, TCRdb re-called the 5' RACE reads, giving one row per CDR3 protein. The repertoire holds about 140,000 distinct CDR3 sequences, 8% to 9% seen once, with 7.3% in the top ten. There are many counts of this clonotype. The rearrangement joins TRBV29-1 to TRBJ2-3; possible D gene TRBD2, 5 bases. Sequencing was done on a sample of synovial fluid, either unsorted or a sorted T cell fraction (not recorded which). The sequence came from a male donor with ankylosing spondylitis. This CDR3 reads CSVVSGIGDTQYF. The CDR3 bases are TGCAGCGTTGTTTCCGGGATCGGAGATACGCAGTATTTT.